Listed below are T cell receptor beta chains from one sample, sequenced in a study of blood T cell repertoires in COVID-19. TCRdb keeps only in-frame clones here, not all; method: immunoSEQ multiplex PCR. The table shows 200,000 to 250,000 clones, with roughly 82% occurring only once. Material for sequencing was peripheral blood. The origin of the receptors is a man at least 80 years old with acute or convalescent COVID-19. Both conserved end residues are part of each CDR3.

v_call	j_call	cdr3_aa
TRBV7-2	TRBJ1-4	CASSLVAGVLEKLFF
TRBV5-1	TRBJ1-5	CASSPTDRANQPQHF
TRBV7-2	TRBJ1-2	CASSLSTVREPYGYTF
TRBV19	TRBJ2-3	CASQPREGGLDTQYF
TRBV19	TRBJ1-4	CATRYGGSSEKLFF
TRBV12-3/TRBV12-4	TRBJ1-1	CASSLLWNTEAFF
TRBV3-1/TRBV3-2	TRBJ2-1	CASSQEVGGGTYNEQFF
TRBV28	TRBJ1-5	CASITQGAYQPQHF
TRBV19	TRBJ2-5	CASSIRPLAGDLETQYF
TRBV7-9	TRBJ1-4	CASSFAQGQKLFF
TRBV12-3/TRBV12-4	TRBJ1-2	CASSLGRGGGYTF
TRBV21-1	TRBJ2-1	CASSKKGLAGGAYNEQFF
TRBV5-1	TRBJ2-5	CASSLWPQGQETQYF
TRBV2	TRBJ2-3	CASSETALGDTQYF
TRBV15	TRBJ1-1	CATSPPGRGRTEAFF
TRBV27	TRBJ2-3	CASSRQGTDTQYF